These T cell receptor beta chains were read from a single sample in a study of cytomegalovirus exposure and HLA in healthy donors. TCRdb keeps only in-frame clones here, not all; method: immunoSEQ multiplex PCR. The table includes over 100,000 clones, approximately 94% detected once. The sequenced sample consisted of PBMCs. The source is a woman aged 18-29 years in good health and CMV-seronegative. Each CDR3 is given with its conserved first and last residue. The D gene is left open where the match is weak. The size field is filled for only some rows; it gives once, few, many or a size class.

cdr3_aa: CASSLSPGGPNEQFF; cdr3_nt: TGCGCCAGCAGCTTGTCTCCGGGAGGGCCCAATGAGCAGTTCTTC; clone_size: NA; j_call: TRBJ2-1; d_call: TRBD2; v_call: TRBV5-1
cdr3_aa: CASAHSQTYEQYF; cdr3_nt: TGTGCCAGTGCCCACTCCCAGACTTACGAGCAGTACTTC; clone_size: NA; j_call: TRBJ2-7; d_call: NA; v_call: TRBV19
cdr3_aa: CASSETRDRGQTGVYGKLFF; cdr3_nt: TGTGCCAGCAGTGAAACCCGGGACAGGGGGCAGACAGGGGTCTACGGAAAACTGTTTTTT; clone_size: NA; j_call: TRBJ1-4; d_call: TRBD1; v_call: TRBV2
cdr3_aa: CSVSQGVGRELFF; cdr3_nt: TGCAGCGTTAGTCAGGGGGTGGGCCGGGAGCTGTTTTTT; clone_size: NA; j_call: TRBJ2-2; d_call: TRBD1; v_call: TRBV29-1
cdr3_aa: CASSPYSDAYEQYF; cdr3_nt: TGTGCCAGCAGCCCTTACAGTGACGCCTACGAGCAGTACTTC; clone_size: NA; j_call: TRBJ2-7; d_call: NA; v_call: TRBV9
cdr3_aa: CASSPPDRQSNYGYTF; cdr3_nt: TGTGCCAGCAGCCCGCCTGACAGACAGAGTAACTATGGCTACACCTTC; clone_size: NA; j_call: TRBJ1-2; d_call: NA; v_call: TRBV7-9
cdr3_aa: CASSVWGDETQYF; cdr3_nt: TGTGCCAGCAGCGTCTGGGGGGACGAGACCCAGTACTTC; clone_size: NA; j_call: TRBJ2-5; d_call: NA; v_call: TRBV9
cdr3_aa: CATSRGMDKSNTGELFF; cdr3_nt: TGTGCCACCAGCAGGGGGATGGACAAATCGAACACCGGGGAGCTGTTTTTT; clone_size: once; j_call: TRBJ2-2; d_call: NA; v_call: TRBV15
cdr3_aa: CASSVKPGNTYEQYF; cdr3_nt: TGTGCCAGCAGCGTCAAACCGGGGAATACCTACGAGCAGTACTTC; clone_size: once; j_call: TRBJ2-7; d_call: NA; v_call: TRBV9
cdr3_aa: CASSTRQAGNTEAFF; cdr3_nt: TGTGCCAGCAGCACCCGACAGGCGGGGAACACTGAAGCTTTCTTT; clone_size: NA; j_call: TRBJ1-1; d_call: NA; v_call: TRBV9
cdr3_aa: CASSPQGGSYTF; cdr3_nt: TGTGCCAGCAGTCCCCAGGGGGGAAGCTACACCTTC; clone_size: NA; j_call: TRBJ1-2; d_call: TRBD1; v_call: TRBV27
cdr3_aa: CASSEQETSGKAYEQYF; cdr3_nt: TGTGCCAGCAGCGAACAAGAGACTAGCGGGAAGGCCTACGAGCAGTACTTC; clone_size: NA; j_call: TRBJ2-7; d_call: NA; v_call: TRBV21-1
cdr3_aa: CASSTNSGDVEQFF; cdr3_nt: TGTGCCAGCTCAACCAATTCAGGGGACGTTGAGCAGTTCTTC; clone_size: NA; j_call: TRBJ2-1; d_call: NA; v_call: TRBV18
cdr3_aa: CSDRTSTDTQYF; cdr3_nt: TGCAGCGACCGGACTAGCACAGATACGCAGTATTTT; clone_size: NA; j_call: TRBJ2-3; d_call: NA; v_call: TRBV29-1
cdr3_aa: CASSGIAGGVGNEQFF; cdr3_nt: TGTGCCAGCAGTGGAATAGCGGGAGGAGTGGGGAATGAGCAGTTCTTC; clone_size: NA; j_call: TRBJ2-1; d_call: TRBD2; v_call: TRBV6-1
cdr3_aa: CASSYSKASSYEQYF; cdr3_nt: TGTGCCAGCAGTTACTCGAAGGCTAGCTCCTACGAGCAGTACTTC; clone_size: once; j_call: TRBJ2-7; d_call: NA; v_call: TRBV6-5
cdr3_aa: CASSPQGQRLGGYTF; cdr3_nt: TGTGCCAGCTCACCCCAAGGACAGCGACTGGGTGGCTACACCTTC; clone_size: NA; j_call: TRBJ1-2; d_call: NA; v_call: TRBV18